Listed below are T cell receptor beta chains from one sample, sequenced in a study of T cells in tuberculosis. Only in-frame clones appear in the TCRdb table, and some are missing; sequencing was by immunoSEQ multiplex PCR. The table lists some 49,000 clones, roughly 96% of them singletons. The sequencing here drew on PBMCs, taken at tuberculosis diagnosis. The receptors were gathered from an adult with tuberculosis. The CDR3 runs from the conserved cysteine through the conserved F or W. D genes are given only for firm matches. Not all rows give a size; the values are once, few, many and, for expanded clones, a class.

j_call: TRBJ1-4; d_call: TRBD1; v_call: TRBV27; clone_size: -; cdr3_aa: CASSLKPGQGNEKLFF; cdr3_nt: TGTGCCAGCAGTTTAAAGCCGGGACAGGGTAATGAAAAACTGTTTTTT
j_call: TRBJ1-4; d_call: TRBD1; v_call: TRBV28; clone_size: -; cdr3_aa: CATSQAGQGYEKLFF; cdr3_nt: TGTGCCACCAGCCAGGCGGGACAGGGTTATGAAAAACTGTTTTTT
j_call: TRBJ2-2; d_call: TRBD2; v_call: TRBV7-9; clone_size: -; cdr3_aa: CASSPQGLAGGTGELFF; cdr3_nt: TGTGCCAGCAGCCCGCAGGGACTAGCGGGAGGCACCGGGGAGCTGTTTTTT
j_call: TRBJ2-3; d_call: TRBD2; v_call: TRBV7-9; clone_size: -; cdr3_aa: CASSRTSGSEGHTDTQYF; cdr3_nt: TGTGCCAGCAGCCGGACTAGCGGGAGCGAGGGTCACACAGATACGCAGTATTTT
j_call: TRBJ1-2; d_call: -; v_call: TRBV6-4; clone_size: -; cdr3_aa: CASSEDWGYGYTF; cdr3_nt: TGTGCCAGCAGTGAGGACTGGGGCTATGGCTACACCTTC
j_call: TRBJ1-1; d_call: TRBD1; v_call: TRBV6-1; clone_size: -; cdr3_aa: CASSDGTGITEAFF; cdr3_nt: TGTGCCAGCAGTGATGGGACAGGAATCACTGAAGCTTTCTTT
j_call: TRBJ2-1; d_call: -; v_call: TRBV5-1; clone_size: -; cdr3_aa: CATARDNQLHEQFF; cdr3_nt: TGCGCCACTGCTCGGGACAATCAACTCCATGAGCAGTTCTTC
j_call: TRBJ2-1; d_call: TRBD2; v_call: TRBV9; clone_size: -; cdr3_aa: CASSSGSGNEQFF; cdr3_nt: TGTGCCAGCAGTAGCGGGAGCGGAAATGAGCAGTTCTTC
j_call: TRBJ1-1; d_call: -; v_call: TRBV28; clone_size: -; cdr3_aa: CASSKPRVMNTEAFF; cdr3_nt: TGTGCCAGCAGTAAACCCAGGGTTATGAACACTGAAGCTTTCTTT
j_call: TRBJ1-2; d_call: TRBD1; v_call: TRBV6-5; clone_size: -; cdr3_aa: CASSRRQGYGYTF; cdr3_nt: TGTGCCAGCAGCCGTCGACAGGGCTATGGCTACACCTTC
j_call: TRBJ1-1; d_call: -; v_call: TRBV5-6; clone_size: -; cdr3_aa: CASSVNRAGAFF; cdr3_nt: TGTGCCAGCAGCGTGAACAGGGCGGGAGCTTTCTTT
j_call: TRBJ2-5; d_call: -; v_call: TRBV30; clone_size: -; cdr3_aa: CAWSGPTTGTQYF; cdr3_nt: TGTGCCTGGAGTGGGCCAACTACAGGGACCCAGTACTTC
j_call: TRBJ2-7; d_call: -; v_call: TRBV4-3; clone_size: once; cdr3_aa: CASSQARGNEQYF; cdr3_nt: TGCGCCAGCAGCCAAGCCAGGGGAAACGAGCAGTACTTC
j_call: TRBJ2-5; d_call: TRBD2; v_call: TRBV9; clone_size: once; cdr3_aa: CASSVEAGGWETQYF; cdr3_nt: TGTGCCAGCAGCGTAGAAGCGGGAGGGTGGGAGACCCAGTACTTC
j_call: TRBJ1-5; d_call: TRBD1; v_call: TRBV28; clone_size: -; cdr3_aa: CASSFRQGAIRNQPQHF; cdr3_nt: TGTGCCAGCAGTTTTCGACAGGGGGCTATTCGCAATCAGCCCCAGCATTTT
j_call: TRBJ2-3; d_call: TRBD2; v_call: TRBV10-3; clone_size: -; cdr3_aa: CAIRRTSGNSTDTQYF; cdr3_nt: TGTGCCATCAGACGGACTAGCGGGAATAGCACAGATACGCAGTATTTT